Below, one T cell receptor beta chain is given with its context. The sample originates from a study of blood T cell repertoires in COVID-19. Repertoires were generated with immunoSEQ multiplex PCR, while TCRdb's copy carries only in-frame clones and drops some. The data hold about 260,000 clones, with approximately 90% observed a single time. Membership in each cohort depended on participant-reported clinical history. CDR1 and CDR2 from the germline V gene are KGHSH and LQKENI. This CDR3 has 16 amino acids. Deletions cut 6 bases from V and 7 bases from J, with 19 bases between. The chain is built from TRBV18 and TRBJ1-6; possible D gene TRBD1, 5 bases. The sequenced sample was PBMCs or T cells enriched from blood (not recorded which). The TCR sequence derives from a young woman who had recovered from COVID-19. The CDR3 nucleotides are TGTGCCAGCTCTCTAAAGGGAGGGGCGGAAAATTCACCCCTCCACTTT. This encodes CASSLKGGAENSPLHF.